The 2 T cell receptor beta chains below all came from one sample that was sequenced in a study of graft-versus-host responses after intestinal transplantation. Graft material was processed, releasing intraepithelial and lamina propria lymphocytes. This table comes from immunoSEQ multiplex PCR, and its TCRdb copy is limited to in-frame clones, with some not included. The sample records 3,000 to 4,000 clones, around 85% being singletons. This sample comprised ileum tissue, obtained about 93 weeks after intestinal transplant. The receptors derive from a human patient who received an intestinal transplant, so some T cells may come from the graft donor.

This chain uses TRBV4-1 with TRBJ2-7; 7 positions match TRBD1. Germline V gene data show CDR1 as MGHRA and CDR2 as YSYEKL. CDR3 length: 15 amino acids. The V gene end was trimmed by 1 base and the J gene end by 4 bases; junction bases not matched to a gene: 7. This chain's CDR3 is CASSQGKDRLYEQYF. The CDR3 DNA follows: TGCGCCAGCAGCCAAGGAAAGGACAGGCTATACGAGCAGTACTTC.

The chain has TRBV2 and TRBJ2-7; D gene ambiguous. V was shortened by 6 bases and J by 3 bases, with 6 bases between the two germline ends. Germline lookup yields CDR1 SNHLY and CDR2 FYNNEI. The CDR3 extends over 11 amino acids. CDR3 bases: TGTGCCAGCAGCACTCACTACGAGCAGTACTTC. Protein product: CASSTHYEQYF.